Following are 22 T cell receptor beta chains from one sample sequenced in a study of T cells in women clearing cervical HPV infection. This table comes from immunoSEQ multiplex PCR, and its TCRdb copy is limited to in-frame clones, with some not included. Recorded for this sample: around 30,000 clones. Material: blood buffy coat. These receptors all come from a woman between 18 and 70 years old with a cervical HPV16 infection that either progressed to CIN3+ or cleared (not recorded which).

Details on this clone: The read ends 3 residues shy of where the CDR3 ends; the end is completed using the germline J gene. The chain is built from TRBV4-1 and TRBJ2-5; a weak D match, TRBD1 (5 bases). The germline gives CDR1 MGHRA, CDR2 YSYEKL. The CDR3 totals 15 residues. Trimming cost V 6 bases and J 5 bases, with 19 bases left between them. CDR3 bases read: TGCGCCAGCAGGCGAGTTGGACAAACCAGGGAGACC. Translated, it gives CASRRVGQTRET. The complete CDR3 protein is CASRRVGQTRETQYF.

CDR3 DNA (partial): TGTGCCTGGAGTGTTGGGCGCATCTATGGC. This translates into CAWSVGRIYG. The entire CDR3 reads CAWSVGRIYGYTF. This chain links TRBV30 with TRBJ1-2; D is unresolved. The read falls 3 residues short of the CDR3 end, and the missing part is taken from the germline J gene. Deletions cut 0 bases from V and 4 bases from J, with 9 bases between. Per the germline V gene, CDR1 is GTSNPN and CDR2 is SVGIG (reference sequence). The CDR3 length is 13 residues.

About this clone itself: The CDR3 end is not reached by the read, which stops 3 residues before it; the germline J gene fills it in. The V call is TRBV10-3, the J call TRBJ2-5, with 7 positions matching TRBD2. V lost 7 bases, J lost 1 base, and 9 bases stayed unmatched. The V gene's germline CDR1 is ENHRY and CDR2 SYGVKD. CDR3 size: 15 residues. CDR3 loop: CAIMSGTATQETQYF. The sequenced CDR3 bases are TGTGCCATCATGAGCGGGACGGCAACCCAAGAGACC.

With respect to this clone: The read terminates 3 residues before the CDR3 end, so the remaining end is supplied by the germline J gene. The chain recombines TRBV7-9 with TRBJ1-1; 8 nucleotides align to TRBD1. The CDR3 sequence is 14 residues long. Germline loops: CDR1 SEHNR, CDR2 FQNEAQ (reference sequence). CDR3 protein: CASSSGTGAYEAFF. CDR3 DNA, as far as it was read: TGTGCCAGCAGCTCCGGGACAGGCGCCTACGAA. Variable domain in full (rest from reference TRBV7-9 and TRBJ1-1): DTGVSQNPRHKITKRGQNVTFRCDPISEHNRLYWYRQTLGQGPEFLTYFQNEAQLEKSRLLSDRFSAERPKGSFSTLEIQRTEQGDSAMYLCASSSGTGAYEAFFGQGTRLTVV.

On this clone itself: The read terminates 3 residues ahead of where the CDR3 ends, so the germline J gene completes it. This rearrangement joins TRBV18 to TRBJ2-5; TRBD1 matches 8 bases. The CDR3 extends over 14 amino acids. Germline V gene sequence: CDR1 KGHSH, CDR2 LQKENI. V trimming: 3 bases; J trimming: 1 base; junction bases outside the gene matches: 1. The covered CDR3 bases are TGTGCCAGCTCACCCACAGGGGGCCAAGAGACC. Amino acids: CASSPTGGQET. The complete CDR3 protein is CASSPTGGQETQYF.

Details on this clone: The read halts 3 residues ahead of the CDR3 end, with the missing end drawn from the germline J gene. The genes are TRBV7-9 and TRBJ1-2; possibly TRBD1 for D (5 bases). V was pared by 3 bases and J by 4 bases, with 15 bases between. CDR1 is SEHNR, CDR2 FQNEAQ, per germline (reference sequence). This CDR3 is built from 15 residues. CDR3 sequence: CASSLTRTGFYGYTF. The CDR3 DNA, read in part, is TGTGCCAGCAGCTTGACCCGTACAGGCTTCTATGGC.

Incomplete CDR3 DNA: TGTGCCAGCAGCTTAGTAGGGACAGGGTCTACTCATTCCTACGAG. Its protein is CASSLVGTGSTHSYE. The whole CDR3 sequence reads CASSLVGTGSTHSYEQYF. The chain has TRBV7-8 and TRBJ2-7; TRBD1 matches 9 bases. The read is 3 residues too short to cover the CDR3 end, so that end is filled in from the germline J gene. There are 18 residues in the CDR3. With V trimmed by 1 base and J by 1 base, 11 bases remained unmatched. From germline, CDR1 is SGHVS and CDR2 FQNEAQ.

Regarding this clone: The read stops 3 residues short of the end of the CDR3; the missing end is completed from the germline J gene. The V gene is TRBV10-2, the J gene TRBJ2-7, with 7 bases aligning to TRBD2. V shed 4 bases, J shed 3 bases, and the junction held 6 bases outside the gene matches. Per the germline V gene, CDR1 is WSHSY and CDR2 is SAAADI. The CDR3 is 14 amino acids. The CDR3 sequence: CASSVLGGGYEQYF. The sequenced CDR3 bases are TGCGCCAGCAGTGTGCTGGGCGGGGGCTACGAG.

A note on this clone: The read ends 3 residues shy of where the CDR3 ends; the end is completed using the germline J gene. The chain employs TRBV10-1 and TRBJ2-3, with D perhaps TRBD1 (5 bases). Per the germline V gene, CDR1 is WNHNN and CDR2 is SYGVQD (reference sequence). The V and J ends lost 2 bases and 7 bases respectively, with 7 bases between them. This CDR3 has 12 amino acids. CDR3 bases read: TGCGCCAGCAGTGAGGACAGATATACG. It encodes CASSEDRYT. The whole CDR3 region reads CASSEDRYTQYF.

Here the CDR3 reads CASSFAGSSYEQYF. CDR3 DNA, as far as it was read: TGTGCCAGCAGTTTTGCCGGTAGCTCCTACGAG. The chain carries TRBV27 and TRBJ2-7; the D is unclear. The CDR3 is cut off 3 residues early in the read; its end comes from the germline J gene. This CDR3 has 14 amino acids. Trimming stripped 3 bases from V and 0 bases from J, with 9 bases between. Germline CDR1 MNHEY, CDR2 SMNVEV (reference sequence).

As concerns this clone: Read coverage stops 3 residues before the CDR3 terminus; the germline J gene supplies the remainder. The genes are TRBV19 and TRBJ1-3; D ambiguous. Trimming stripped 4 bases from V and 0 bases from J, with 13 bases between. The CDR3 has 16 amino acids. Germline lookup yields CDR1 LNHDA and CDR2 SQIVND (reference sequence). CDR3 DNA, as far as it was read: TGTGCCAGTAGTAGACAACCCGTCGTCTCTGGAAACACC. This translates into CASSRQPVVSGNT. The complete CDR3 protein is CASSRQPVVSGNTIYF.

A word on this clone: The CDR3 extends 3 residues past the end of the read, so its final part is completed from the germline J gene. This chain joins TRBV20-1 and TRBJ1-4, with TRBD1 identical over 8 bases. Trimming took 3 bases from V and 8 from J; bases not matched to a gene: 11. The CDR3 runs 15 residues. CDR1 DFQATT and CDR2 SNEGSKA come from the germline V gene (reference sequence). The CDR3 sequence is CSAREGGTGREKLFF. The CDR3 bases that were read are TGCAGTGCTAGGGAGGGGGGGACAGGACGCGAAAAA.

As concerns this clone: The read comes to an end 3 residues before the CDR3 does, leaving the germline J gene to fill in the end. This chain links TRBV5-4 with TRBJ2-1; 7 bases line up with TRBD2. CDR3 length equals 14 residues. Germline CDR1 and CDR2: SGHNT and YYREEE (reference sequence). The V gene end was trimmed by 4 bases and the J gene end by 5 bases; junction bases not matched to a gene: 6. CDR3: CASSTGLGDNEQFF. The sequenced part of the CDR3 DNA is TGTGCCAGCAGCACAGGACTAGGAGACAATGAG.

On this clone: The read is 3 residues too short to cover the CDR3 end, so that end is filled in from the germline J gene. The genes are TRBV2 and TRBJ1-2, with 8 nucleotides matching TRBD1. The CDR3 length is 16 residues. The ends lost 4 bases at V and 2 bases at J; junction bases unmatched: 9. Germline V gene sequence: CDR1 SNHLY, CDR2 FYNNEI. CDR3 DNA (partial): TGTGCCAGCAGTGCAGACAGGGGCGGAGACAACTATGGC. This gives the protein CASSADRGGDNYG. The entire CDR3 protein is CASSADRGGDNYGYTF.

As for this clone: The observed sequence ends 3 residues before the CDR3 terminus, with the missing tail filled in from the germline J gene. This rearrangement joins TRBV2 to TRBJ2-5; D may be TRBD1 or TRBD2 (5 bases each). This CDR3 contains 13 residues. Trimming took 10 bases from V and 3 from J, leaving 15 bases between them. Looked up from germline, CDR1 is SNHLY and CDR2 is FYNNEI. The CDR3 sequence: CATNRRIEETQYF. The covered CDR3 bases are TGTGCCACCAACAGGAGGATCGAAGAGACC.

As concerns this clone: The read gets to within 3 residues of the CDR3 end, and the germline J gene fills in the rest. V and J are TRBV7-9 and TRBJ1-4, with TRBD1 matching 8 bases. The ends lost 4 bases at V and 8 bases at J; junction bases unmatched: 9. Germline loops: CDR1 SEHNR, CDR2 FQNEAQ (reference sequence). The CDR3 is 15 residues long. The CDR3 DNA, read in part, is TGTGCCAGCAGCTCGCGACAGGGGTTAGGAGAAAAA. Translated: CASSSRQGLGEK. The CDR3 as a whole reads CASSSRQGLGEKLFF.

This clone is identified as medium-sized from frequency. The read comes to an end 3 residues before the CDR3 does, leaving the germline J gene to fill in the end. The V gene is TRBV18, the J gene TRBJ2-5; the match to TRBD1 covers 8 bases. The germline CDR1 and CDR2 sequences are KGHSH and LQKENI. V lost 1 base, J lost 2 bases, and 3 bases stayed unmatched. This CDR3 has 15 amino acids. CDR3 in amino acids: CASSPRTGRQETQYF. The part of the CDR3 DNA that was read is TGTGCCAGCTCACCACGGACAGGGAGGCAAGAGACC.

About this clone: The read ends 3 residues early relative to the CDR3; the germline J gene fills the gap. This chain links TRBV19 with TRBJ2-3; 12 bases are shared with TRBD2. Germline-derived CDR1 and CDR2 are LNHDA and SQIVND (reference sequence). This CDR3 is built from 15 residues. With V trimmed by 5 bases and J by 8 bases, 8 bases remained unmatched. CDR3 DNA, as far as it was read: TGTGCCAGTAGTCAAGGACTAGCGGGGACTGCTACG. It translates to CASSQGLAGTAT. Given in full, the CDR3 is CASSQGLAGTATQYF.

A remark on this clone: The missing CDR3 end, 3 residues past where the read stops, is filled in from the germline J gene. The chain employs TRBV12-3 or TRBV12-4 and TRBJ2-5, with TRBD1 as a possible D gene (5 bases). The ends were cut back, 10 bases at V and 2 bases at J, with 14 bases in the middle. The CDR3 sequence is 13 residues long. The part of the CDR3 DNA that was read is TGTGCCACCTCCTGGGGCAGTCAAGAGACC. This translates into CATSWGSQET. The full CDR3 sequence reads CATSWGSQETQYF.

Remarks on this clone: Read data end 3 residues before the CDR3 end; the end is taken from the germline J gene. The chain uses TRBV19 and TRBJ1-5, with a weak D call TRBD1 (5 bases). Germline lookup yields CDR1 LNHDA and CDR2 SQIVND (reference sequence). V shed 7 bases and J shed 7 bases, with 20 bases lying between them. The CDR3 spans 15 residues. Incomplete CDR3 DNA: TGTGCCAGTACCCCAAAGGGGTCAGGGTGGCAGCCC. This translates into CASTPKGSGWQP. The CDR3 as a whole reads CASTPKGSGWQPQHF. Full variable domain (rest looked up from reference TRBV19 and TRBJ1-5): DGGITQSPKYLFRKEGQNVTLSCEQNLNHDAMYWYRQDPGQGLRLIYYSQIVNDFQKGDIAEGYSVSREKKESFPLTVTSAQKNPTAFYLCASTPKGSGWQPQHFGDGTRLSIL.

To note about this clone: The read ends 3 residues early relative to the CDR3; the germline J gene fills the gap. The chain uses TRBV20-1 and TRBJ2-5; 7 bases line up with TRBD2. V was pared by 5 bases and J by 0 bases, with 3 bases of the junction left unmatched. Germline CDR1 DFQATT, CDR2 SNEGSKA (reference sequence). The CDR3 totals 13 residues. CDR3: CSAWGGDQETQYF. The sequenced part of the CDR3 DNA is TGCAGTGCTTGGGGGGGGGACCAAGAGACC.

The CDR3 sequence: CASSQVGQGINIQYF. The covered CDR3 bases are TGCGCCAGCAGCCAAGTCGGACAGGGGATAAACATT. The rearrangement links TRBV4-1 to TRBJ2-4; 9 bases map to TRBD1. From the germline J gene comes the end of the CDR3, since the read stops 3 residues before it. After removal of 1 base from V and 6 bases from J, the junction contained 4 bases not matched to a gene. Germline CDR1 is MGHRA and CDR2 is YSYEKL. The CDR3 extends over 15 amino acids.